The clone carrying this T cell receptor beta chain was seen a handful of times. Its cognate antigen is unknown. This specimen comes from a study of blood T cells in healthy people across ages. Combining a sample-barcoded 5' primer with a J-beta primer mix, a second PCR ran for about 7 to 11 cycles. Through a template-switch adaptor with 12 random nucleotides, each cDNA molecule received a tag. TCRdb recomputed calls from the 5' RACE reads with MiXCR, one row per CDR3 protein. The sample includes hundreds of thousands of distinct CDR3 sequences, 52% of them seen just once. The CDR3 runs to 17 residues. Germline-derived CDR1 and CDR2 are MDHEN and SYDVKM. J gave up 6 bases and V 4 bases, and 7 bases lay outside the gene matches. Study-wide points: Percentage of naive T cells showed a strong correlation with TCR beta diversity. Expanded clonotype shifts may have been confounded, as the donors had an unknown CMV status.

This sequence joins TRBV28 and TRBJ2-1, with 15 bases identical to TRBD2. This TCR derives from a woman at least 80 years old in good health. The material sequenced was blood. The CDR3 region is CASSSGLAGGRTNEQFF. In nucleotides, the CDR3 is TGTGCCAGCAGTTCAGGACTAGCGGGAGGGAGGACCAATGAGCAGTTCTTC.